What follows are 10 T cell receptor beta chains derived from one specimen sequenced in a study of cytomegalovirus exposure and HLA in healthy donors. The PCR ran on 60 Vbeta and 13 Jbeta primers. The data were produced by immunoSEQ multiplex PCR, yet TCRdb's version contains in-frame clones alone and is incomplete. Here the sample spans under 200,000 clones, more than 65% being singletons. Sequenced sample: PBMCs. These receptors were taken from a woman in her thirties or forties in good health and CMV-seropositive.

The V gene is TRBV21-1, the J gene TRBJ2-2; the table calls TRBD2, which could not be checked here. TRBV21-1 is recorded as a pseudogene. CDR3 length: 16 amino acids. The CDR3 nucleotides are TGTGCCAGCAGCTCCCCGGGGAGGGCGAACACCGGGGAGCTGTTTTTT. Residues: CASSSPGRANTGELFF.

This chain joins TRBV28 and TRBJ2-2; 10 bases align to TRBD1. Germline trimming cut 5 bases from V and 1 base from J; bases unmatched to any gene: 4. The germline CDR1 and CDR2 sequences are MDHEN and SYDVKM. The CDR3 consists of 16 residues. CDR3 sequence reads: CASSLDRGRNTGELFF. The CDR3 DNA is TGTGCCAGCAGTCTAGACAGGGGGCGGAACACCGGGGAGCTGTTTTTT.

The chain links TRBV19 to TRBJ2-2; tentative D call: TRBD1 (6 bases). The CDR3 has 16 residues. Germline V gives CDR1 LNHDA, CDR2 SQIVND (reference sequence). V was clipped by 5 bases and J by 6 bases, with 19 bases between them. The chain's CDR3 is CASSSGIHRVAGELFF. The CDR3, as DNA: TGTGCCAGTAGTTCCGGCATCCACAGGGTTGCCGGGGAGCTGTTTTTT.

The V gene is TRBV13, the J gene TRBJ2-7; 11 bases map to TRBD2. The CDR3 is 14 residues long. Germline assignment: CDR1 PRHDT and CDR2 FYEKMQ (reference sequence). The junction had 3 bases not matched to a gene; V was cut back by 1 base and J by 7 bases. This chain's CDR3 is CASSLVSGRGEQYF. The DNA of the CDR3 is TGTGCCAGCAGCTTAGTTAGCGGGAGGGGAGAGCAGTACTTC.

The CDR3 protein is CASSLGNRPYEQYF. The CDR3 DNA sequence: TGTGCCAGCAGCTTAGGGAACAGACCCTACGAGCAGTACTTC. The chain combines TRBV7-2 with TRBJ2-7, with D hard to call. This CDR3 region has 14 residues. Trimming pared 1 base from V and 2 bases from J, leaving 9 bases between. CDR1 is SGHTA and CDR2 is FQGNSA in the germline V gene. The whole variable domain, filled in from reference TRBV7-2 and TRBJ2-7, reads GAGVSQSPSNKVTEKGKDVELRCDPISGHTALYWYRQSLGQGLEFLIYFQGNSAPDKSGLPSDRFSAERTGGSVSTLTIQRTQQEDSAVYLCASSLGNRPYEQYFGPGTRLTVT.

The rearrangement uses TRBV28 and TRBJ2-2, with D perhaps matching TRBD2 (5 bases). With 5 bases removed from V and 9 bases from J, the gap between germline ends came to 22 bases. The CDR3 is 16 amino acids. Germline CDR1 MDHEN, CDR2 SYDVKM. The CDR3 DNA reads TGTGCCAGCAGTCAGGATTCTAGCCCTGCCTCCCGGGAGCTGTTTTTT. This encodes CASSQDSSPASRELFF.

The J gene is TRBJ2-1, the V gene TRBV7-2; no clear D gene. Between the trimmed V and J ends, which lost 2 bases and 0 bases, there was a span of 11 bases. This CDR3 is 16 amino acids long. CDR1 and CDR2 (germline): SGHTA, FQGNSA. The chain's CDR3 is CASSLNSLSSYNEQFF. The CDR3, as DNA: TGTGCCAGCAGCTTAAACTCGCTTAGCTCCTACAATGAGCAGTTCTTC.

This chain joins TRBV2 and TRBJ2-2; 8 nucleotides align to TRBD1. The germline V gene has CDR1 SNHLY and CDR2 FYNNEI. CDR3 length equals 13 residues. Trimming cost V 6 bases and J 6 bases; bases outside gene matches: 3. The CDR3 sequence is CASRRTGPGELFF. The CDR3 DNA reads TGTGCCAGCAGACGGACAGGGCCCGGGGAGCTGTTTTTT.

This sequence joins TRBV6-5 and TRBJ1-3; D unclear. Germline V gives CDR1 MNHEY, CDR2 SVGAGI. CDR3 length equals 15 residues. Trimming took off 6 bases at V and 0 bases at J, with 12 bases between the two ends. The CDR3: CASRDLVFSGNTIYF. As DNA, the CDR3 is TGTGCCAGCAGGGATCTAGTCTTCTCTGGAAACACCATATATTTT.

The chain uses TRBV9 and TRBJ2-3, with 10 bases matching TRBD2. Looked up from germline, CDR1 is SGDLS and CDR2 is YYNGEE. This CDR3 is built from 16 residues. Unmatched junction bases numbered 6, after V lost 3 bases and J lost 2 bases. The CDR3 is CASSEIAGGHTDTQYF. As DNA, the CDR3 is TGTGCCAGCAGCGAGATAGCGGGGGGACACACAGATACGCAGTATTTT.